This T cell receptor beta chain was documented in a study of patients and donors after allogeneic stem cell transplantation. This clonotype has a handful of counts. TCRdb recomputed calls from the RT-PCR reads with MiXCR, one row per CDR3 protein. Here the sample spans 800,000 to 1,000,000 distinct CDR3 sequences, about a sixth being singletons. After removal of 7 bases from V and 3 bases from J, the junction contained 4 bases not matched to a gene. CDR3 length: 13 residues. Germline assignment: CDR1 MNHEY and CDR2 SVGEGT. The chain is built from TRBV6-2 or TRBV6-3 and TRBJ2-7, with 9 bases identical to TRBD2. The sample comprised blood, either unsorted or a sorted T cell fraction (not recorded which). This sequence originates from a human donor who was either an allogeneic HSCT recipient or a stem cell or donor lymphocyte infusion donor (not recorded which). It is not recorded whose cells these are; they may come from a transplant donor. CDR3 region: CASKPSGVYEQYF. The CDR3 DNA reads TGTGCCAGCAAGCCTAGCGGGGTCTACGAGCAGTACTTC.